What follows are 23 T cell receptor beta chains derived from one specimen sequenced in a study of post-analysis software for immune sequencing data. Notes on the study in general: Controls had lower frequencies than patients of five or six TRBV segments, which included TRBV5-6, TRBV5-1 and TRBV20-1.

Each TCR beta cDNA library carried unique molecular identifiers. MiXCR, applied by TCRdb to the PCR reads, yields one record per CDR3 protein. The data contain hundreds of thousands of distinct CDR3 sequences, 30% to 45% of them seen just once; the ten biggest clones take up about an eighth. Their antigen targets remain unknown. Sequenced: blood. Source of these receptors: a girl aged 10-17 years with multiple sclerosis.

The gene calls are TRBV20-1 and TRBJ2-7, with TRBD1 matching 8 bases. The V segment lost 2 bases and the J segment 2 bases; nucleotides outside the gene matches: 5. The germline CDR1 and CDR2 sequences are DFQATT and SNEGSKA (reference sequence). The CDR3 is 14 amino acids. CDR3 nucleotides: TGCAGTGCTAGAAGCTGGACAGGGACCTACGAGCAGTACTTC. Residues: CSARSWTGTYEQYF.

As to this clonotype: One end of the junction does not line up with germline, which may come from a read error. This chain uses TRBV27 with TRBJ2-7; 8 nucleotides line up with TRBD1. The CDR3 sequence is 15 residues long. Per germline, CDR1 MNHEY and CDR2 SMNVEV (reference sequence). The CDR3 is CASSWQGAPTYEQHF. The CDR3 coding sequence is TGTGCCAGCAGTTGGCAGGGGGCTCCCACCTACGAGCAGCACTTC.

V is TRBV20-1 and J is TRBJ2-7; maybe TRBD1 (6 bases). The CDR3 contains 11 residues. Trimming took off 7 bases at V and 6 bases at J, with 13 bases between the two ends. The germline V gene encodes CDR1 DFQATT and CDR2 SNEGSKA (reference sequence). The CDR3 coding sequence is TGCAGTGTAGGGGCAGGGGTCGAGCAGTACTTC. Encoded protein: CSVGAGVEQYF.

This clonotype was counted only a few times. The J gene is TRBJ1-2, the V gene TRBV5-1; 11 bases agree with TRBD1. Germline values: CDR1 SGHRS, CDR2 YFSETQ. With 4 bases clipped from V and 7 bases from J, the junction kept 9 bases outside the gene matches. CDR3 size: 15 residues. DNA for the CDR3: TGCGCCAGCAGCCAAGGACAGGGGGCACTTCCTGGCTACACCTTC. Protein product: CASSQGQGALPGYTF.

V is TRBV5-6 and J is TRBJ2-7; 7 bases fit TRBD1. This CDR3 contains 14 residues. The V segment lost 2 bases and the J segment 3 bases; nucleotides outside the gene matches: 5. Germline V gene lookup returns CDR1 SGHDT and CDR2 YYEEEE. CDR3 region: CASSFQGENYEQYF. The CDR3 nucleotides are TGTGCCAGCAGCTTTCAGGGGGAAAACTACGAGCAGTACTTC.

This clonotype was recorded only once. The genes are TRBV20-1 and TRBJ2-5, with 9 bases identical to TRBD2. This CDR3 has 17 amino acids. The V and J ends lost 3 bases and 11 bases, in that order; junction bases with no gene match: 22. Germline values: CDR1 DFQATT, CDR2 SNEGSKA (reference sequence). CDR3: CSASGLAGIGSYNEQYF. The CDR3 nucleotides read TGCAGTGCTAGTGGGCTAGCGGGGATTGGGTCCTACAATGAGCAGTACTTC.

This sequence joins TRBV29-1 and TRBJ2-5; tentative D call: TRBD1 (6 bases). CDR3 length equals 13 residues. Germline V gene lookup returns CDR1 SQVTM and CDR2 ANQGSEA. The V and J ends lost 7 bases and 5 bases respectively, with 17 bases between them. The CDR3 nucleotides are TGCAGCGCAACCCACAGGGTTTGGGAGACCCAGTACTTC. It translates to CSATHRVWETQYF.

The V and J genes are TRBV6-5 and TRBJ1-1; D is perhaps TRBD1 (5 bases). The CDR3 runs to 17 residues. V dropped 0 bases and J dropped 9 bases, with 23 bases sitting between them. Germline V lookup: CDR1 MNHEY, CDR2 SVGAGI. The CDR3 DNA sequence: TGTGCCAGCAGTTACTCCTTGTTGGGGGGTGAGAACAGTAAAGCTTTCTTT. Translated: CASSYSLLGGENSKAFF.

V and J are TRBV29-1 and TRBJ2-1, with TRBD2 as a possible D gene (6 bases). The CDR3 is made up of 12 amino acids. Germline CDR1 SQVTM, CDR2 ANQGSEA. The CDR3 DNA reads TGCAGTGGCGGGAATTTGGAGAATGAGCAGTTCTTC. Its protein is CSGGNLENEQFF.

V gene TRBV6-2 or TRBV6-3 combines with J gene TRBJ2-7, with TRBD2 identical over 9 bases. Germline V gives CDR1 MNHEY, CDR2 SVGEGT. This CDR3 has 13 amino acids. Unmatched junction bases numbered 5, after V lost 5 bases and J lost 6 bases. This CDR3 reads CASSSGTSLEQYF. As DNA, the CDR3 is TGTGCCAGCAGTAGCGGGACTAGCCTCGAGCAGTACTTC.

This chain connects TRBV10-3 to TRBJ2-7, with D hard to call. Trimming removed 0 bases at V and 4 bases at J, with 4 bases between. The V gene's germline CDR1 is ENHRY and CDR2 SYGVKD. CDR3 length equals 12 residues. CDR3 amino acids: CAISESLYEQYF. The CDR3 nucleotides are TGTGCCATCAGTGAGTCGCTTTACGAGCAGTACTTC.

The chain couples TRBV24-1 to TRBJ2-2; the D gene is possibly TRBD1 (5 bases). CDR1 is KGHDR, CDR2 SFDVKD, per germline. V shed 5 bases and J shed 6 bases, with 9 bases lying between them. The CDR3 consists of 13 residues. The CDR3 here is CATSGEGAGELFF. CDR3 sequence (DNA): TGTGCCACCAGTGGAGAAGGGGCCGGGGAGCTGTTTTTT.

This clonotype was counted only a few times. The chain's CDR3 is CASSQVLNHEQYF. CDR3 nucleotides: TGTGCCAGCAGCCAAGTTCTGAACCACGAGCAGTACTTC. The chain links TRBV3-1 to TRBJ2-7; D is uncertain. Trimming took 1 base from V and 5 from J, leaving 9 bases between them. The CDR3 spans 13 residues. The germline CDR1 and CDR2 sequences are LGHDT and YNNKEL (reference sequence).

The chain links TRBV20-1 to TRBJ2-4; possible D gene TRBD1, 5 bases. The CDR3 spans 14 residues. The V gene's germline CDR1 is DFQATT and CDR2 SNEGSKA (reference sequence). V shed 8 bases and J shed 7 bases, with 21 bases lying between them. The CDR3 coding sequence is TGCAGTATACCAGGGCTCTCTAAGGGGAACATTCAGTACTTC. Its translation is CSIPGLSKGNIQYF.

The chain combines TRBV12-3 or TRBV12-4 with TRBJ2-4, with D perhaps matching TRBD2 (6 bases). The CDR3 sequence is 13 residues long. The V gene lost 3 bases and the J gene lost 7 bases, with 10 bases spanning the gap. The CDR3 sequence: CASSFGGANIQYF. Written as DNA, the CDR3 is TGTGCCAGCAGTTTTGGAGGGGCTAACATTCAGTACTTC.

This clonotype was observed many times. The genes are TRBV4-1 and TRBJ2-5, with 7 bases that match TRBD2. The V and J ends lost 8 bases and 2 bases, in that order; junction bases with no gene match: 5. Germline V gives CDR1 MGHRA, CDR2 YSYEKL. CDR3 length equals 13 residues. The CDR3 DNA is TGCGCCAGCGAAGCGGGGTCTCAAGAGACCCAGTACTTC. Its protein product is CASEAGSQETQYF.

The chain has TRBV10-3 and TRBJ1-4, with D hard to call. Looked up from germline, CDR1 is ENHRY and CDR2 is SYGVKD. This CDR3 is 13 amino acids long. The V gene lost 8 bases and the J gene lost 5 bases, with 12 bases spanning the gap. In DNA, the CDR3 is TGTGCCATCGCGGGCCAAGGGAATGAAAAACTGTTTTTT. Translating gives CAIAGQGNEKLFF.

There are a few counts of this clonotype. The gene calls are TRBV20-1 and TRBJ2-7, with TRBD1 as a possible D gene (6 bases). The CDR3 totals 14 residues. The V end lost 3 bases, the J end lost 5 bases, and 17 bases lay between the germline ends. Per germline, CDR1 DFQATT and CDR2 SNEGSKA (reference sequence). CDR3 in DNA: TGCAGTGCTAGGGAAGGGGCAGGGGTCAACGAGCAGTACTTC. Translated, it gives CSAREGAGVNEQYF.

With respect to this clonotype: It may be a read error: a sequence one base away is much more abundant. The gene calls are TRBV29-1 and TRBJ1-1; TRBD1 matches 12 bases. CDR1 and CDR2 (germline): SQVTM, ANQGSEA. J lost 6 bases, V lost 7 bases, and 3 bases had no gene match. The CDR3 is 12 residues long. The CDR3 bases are TGCAGCGGGGACAGGGGGCGAGCTGAAGCTTTCTTT. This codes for CSGDRGRAEAFF.

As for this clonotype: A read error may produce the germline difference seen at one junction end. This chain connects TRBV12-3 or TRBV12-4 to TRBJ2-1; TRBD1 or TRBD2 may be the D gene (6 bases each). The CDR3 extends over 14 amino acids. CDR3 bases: TGTACCAGCAGTTTAGAGGGGGGCCGTAGTGAGCAGTTCTTC. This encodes CTSSLEGGRSEQFF.

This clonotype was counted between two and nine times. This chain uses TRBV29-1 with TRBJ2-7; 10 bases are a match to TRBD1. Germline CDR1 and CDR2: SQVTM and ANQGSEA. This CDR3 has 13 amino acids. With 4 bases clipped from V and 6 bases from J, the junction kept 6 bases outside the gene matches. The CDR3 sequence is CSVGSGQGTEQYF. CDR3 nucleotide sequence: TGCAGCGTTGGTTCGGGACAGGGGACCGAGCAGTACTTC.

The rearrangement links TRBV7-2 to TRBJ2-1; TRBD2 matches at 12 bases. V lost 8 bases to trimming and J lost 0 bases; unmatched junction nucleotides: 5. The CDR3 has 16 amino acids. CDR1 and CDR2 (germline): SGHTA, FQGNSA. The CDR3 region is CASGLAGHYSYNEQFF. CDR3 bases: TGTGCCAGCGGACTAGCGGGGCATTACTCCTACAATGAGCAGTTCTTC.

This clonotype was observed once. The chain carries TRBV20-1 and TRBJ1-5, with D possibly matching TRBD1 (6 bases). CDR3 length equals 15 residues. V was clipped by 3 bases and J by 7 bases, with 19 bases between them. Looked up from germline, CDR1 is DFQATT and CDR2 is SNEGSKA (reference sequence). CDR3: CSASQDSSFGQPQHF. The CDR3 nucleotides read TGCAGTGCTAGTCAGGACAGTAGCTTTGGGCAGCCCCAGCATTTT.